This T cell receptor beta chain derives from a study of long-term antiretroviral therapy in people with HIV. CDR1 and CDR2 from the germline V gene are SGDLS and YYNGEE. The V segment lost 6 bases and the J segment 6 bases; nucleotides outside the gene matches: 8. CDR3 size: 15 residues. As concerns this clone: Other DNA sequences of this sample code for an identical CDR3.

Survey-level immunoSEQ v3.0 assays were run. This table comes from immunoSEQ multiplex PCR, and its TCRdb copy is limited to in-frame clones, with some not included. This sample has over 25,000 clones; around 78% occur once, and the top ten carry roughly 8.8%. The clonotype originates from a man between 18 and 35 years old with HIV. Sequencing was performed on unsorted PBMCs, taken 1.5 years before starting antiretroviral therapy. V and J are TRBV9 and TRBJ2-7, with TRBD2 matching over 14 bases. The CDR3 nucleotides read TGTGCCAGCACCGCGGGACTAGCGGGAGCCGGCGAGCAGTACTTC. Its protein product is CASTAGLAGAGEQYF.